This entry lists 13 T cell receptor beta chains sequenced from one sample in a study of shared clonotypes between healthy human individuals. The repertoire was sequenced with immunoSEQ multiplex PCR; TCRdb's copy has only in-frame clones and lacks some. The profile shows nearly 1,000,000 clones, around 80% of them singletons. The sequenced sample consisted of memory CD4+ T cells sorted from blood. Specified subset: CD45RA-negative fraction. These TCRs come from a man aged 18 to 30 in good health.

About this clone: Other nucleotide sequences from this sample produce the same CDR3. This rearrangement joins TRBV19 to TRBJ1-4, with 9 positions matching TRBD1. CDR1 and CDR2 from the germline V gene are LNHDA and SQIVND (reference sequence). Germline trimming cut 6 bases from V and 2 bases from J; bases unmatched to any gene: 1. The CDR3 runs 14 residues. CDR3 in DNA: TGTGCCAGTAGGGGACAGGGCACTAATGAAAAACTGTTTTTT. Protein: CASRGQGTNEKLFF.

The sample holds many counts of this clone. The genes are TRBV5-4 and TRBJ2-7, with D unclear. CDR1 SGHNT and CDR2 YYREEE come from the germline V gene (reference sequence). The CDR3 spans 15 residues. The germline V and J ends were trimmed by 4 bases and 5 bases, with 19 bases remaining between them. This chain's CDR3 is CASSLQRKDSHEQYF. CDR3 DNA sequence: TGTGCCAGCAGCCTCCAAAGGAAGGATTCCCACGAGCAGTACTTC. Looking up the rest from reference TRBV5-4 and TRBJ2-7 gives the full variable domain: ETGVTQSPTHLIKTRGQQVTLRCSSQSGHNTVSWYQQALGQGPQFIFQYYREEENGRGNFPPRFSGLQFPNYSSELNVNALELDDSALYLCASSLQRKDSHEQYFGPGTRLTVT.

V is TRBV6-5 and J is TRBJ2-1; 11 bases are shared with TRBD2. The CDR3 is 15 residues long. Germline values: CDR1 MNHEY, CDR2 SVGAGI. The V and J ends lost 5 bases and 5 bases, in that order; junction bases with no gene match: 5. The CDR3 coding sequence is TGTGCCAGCAGTCCAACTAGCGGGAGTAACAATGAGCAGTTCTTC. Translation gives CASSPTSGSNNEQFF.

The rearrangement joins TRBV5-1 to TRBJ1-2; maybe TRBD1 (5 bases). The CDR3 sequence is 12 residues long. V was clipped by 3 bases and J by 7 bases, with 10 bases between them. The germline V gene encodes CDR1 SGHRS and CDR2 YFSETQ. This chain's CDR3 is CASSWDGGGYTF. CDR3 nucleotide sequence: TGCGCCAGCAGCTGGGACGGGGGTGGCTACACCTTC. The full variable domain, completed using reference TRBV5-1 and TRBJ1-2, is KAGVTQTPRYLIKTRGQQVTLSCSPISGHRSVSWYQQTPGQGLQFLFEYFSETQRNKGNFPGRFSGRQFSNSRSEMNVSTLELGDSALYLCASSWDGGGYTFGSGTRLTVV.

This clone was counted once. The chain has TRBV18 and TRBJ1-4; D remains unclear. This CDR3 spans 15 amino acids. Germline CDR1 and CDR2: KGHSH and LQKENI. V lost 2 bases to trimming and J lost 8 bases, with 15 bases between them. The CDR3, as DNA: TGTGCCAGCTCACCAACAACGGCGGTGGGGGAAAAACTGTTTTTT. This translates into CASSPTTAVGEKLFF.

The chain carries TRBV30 and TRBJ2-3; D ambiguous. This CDR3 has 12 amino acids. The V and J ends lost 3 bases and 3 bases respectively, with 7 bases between them. Per the germline V gene, CDR1 is GTSNPN and CDR2 is SVGIG (reference sequence). Here the CDR3 reads CAWRSNTDTQYF. CDR3 in DNA: TGTGCCTGGAGGTCGAATACAGATACGCAGTATTTT.

This rearrangement joins TRBV6-5 to TRBJ2-5, with 11 bases aligning to TRBD2. With V trimmed by 6 bases and J by 4 bases, 4 bases remained unmatched. The CDR3 length is 14 residues. The germline CDR1 and CDR2 sequences are MNHEY and SVGAGI. CDR3 in DNA: TGTGCCAGCAGACTAGCGGGGGTAGGAGAGACCCAGTACTTC. It codes for CASRLAGVGETQYF.

The V gene is TRBV7-6, the J gene TRBJ1-2; TRBD1 is a possible D gene (5 bases). V was shortened by 1 base and J by 0 bases, with 9 bases between the two germline ends. The CDR3 is 15 residues long. The germline V gene has CDR1 SGHVS and CDR2 FNYEAQ. CDR3 amino acids: CASSLGAGTNYGYTF. The CDR3 coding sequence is TGTGCCAGCAGCTTAGGGGCAGGGACTAACTATGGCTACACCTTC.

J is TRBJ1-6 and V is TRBV2, with unresolved D. The CDR3 totals 13 residues. Trimming took 6 bases from V and 10 from J, leaving 13 bases between them. CDR1 and CDR2 (germline): SNHLY, FYNNEI. The CDR3 DNA follows: TGTGCCAGCAGGGGTCAGGTTCAGTCACCCCTCCACTTT. Its translation: CASRGQVQSPLHF.

Notes on this clone: A read error may be the cause here, since a much bigger clone is one base away. In the same sample, other DNA sequences code for this CDR3. The J gene is TRBJ2-3, the V gene TRBV7-2, with TRBD2 matching 7 bases. The CDR3 extends over 15 amino acids. V was pared by 1 base and J by 1 base, with 2 bases of the junction left unmatched. From germline, CDR1 is SGHTA and CDR2 FQGNSA. The CDR3 nucleotides read TGTGCCAGCAGCTTAGGGGGAGGGGGCACAGATACGCAGTATTTT. Its translation: CASSLGGGGTDTQYF.

This clone was seen a handful of times. The chain carries TRBV18 and TRBJ2-3; TRBD2 agrees at 14 bases. The V segment lost 1 base and the J segment 5 bases; nucleotides outside the gene matches: 20. The CDR3 consists of 22 residues. Germline assignment: CDR1 KGHSH and CDR2 LQKENI. This CDR3 reads CASSPLKTSGTSGSPPKDTQYF. The CDR3 nucleotides are TGTGCCAGCTCACCACTCAAGACCTCCGGGACTAGCGGGAGCCCTCCTAAAGATACGCAGTATTTT.

This clone was seen a few times. This chain links TRBV7-2 with TRBJ2-7; a weak D match, TRBD2 (5 bases). Germline V gene lookup returns CDR1 SGHTA and CDR2 FQGNSA. The CDR3 sequence is 14 residues long. Trimming took 6 bases from V and 4 from J, leaving 16 bases between them. This CDR3 is CASSRRTSTYEQYF. The DNA for the CDR3 is TGTGCCAGCAGTAGGCGGACTTCGACTTACGAGCAGTACTTC.

The chain combines TRBV9 with TRBJ2-7; D is unresolved. The CDR3 is made up of 14 amino acids. Germline CDR1 is SGDLS and CDR2 is YYNGEE. V was cut by 3 bases and J by 0 bases, with 10 bases left in between. The CDR3 loop is CASSADRASYEQYF. CDR3 sequence (DNA): TGTGCCAGCAGCGCCGACCGAGCCTCCTACGAGCAGTACTTC.